These 10 T cell receptor beta chains came from one sample sequenced in a study of blood T cell repertoires in COVID-19. Profiling relied on immunoSEQ multiplex PCR, and the TCRdb table lists in-frame clones only, not all of them. The data show approximately 110,000 clones, 75% to 90% seen once. Material for sequencing was peripheral blood. The origin of the receptors is a woman aged 50 to 60 with acute or convalescent COVID-19.

Comments on this clone: At the DNA level, this CDR3 is encoded by other sequences in the same sample as well. The V and J genes are TRBV5-6 and TRBJ1-2, with 7 positions matching TRBD1. Germline-derived CDR1 and CDR2 are SGHDT and YYEEEE. This CDR3 is 13 amino acids long. J gave up 4 bases and V 1 base, and 1 base lay outside the gene matches. The CDR3 DNA reads as TGTGCCAGCAGCTTGCGACAGGGCTATGGCTACACCTTC. The encoded protein is CASSLRQGYGYTF.

In this sample, this clone turned up once. V is TRBV6-5 and J is TRBJ1-1, with D perhaps matching TRBD1 (5 bases). Between the trimmed V and J ends, which lost 0 bases and 3 bases, there was a span of 8 bases. Germline V gene data show CDR1 as MNHEY and CDR2 as SVGAGI. This CDR3 contains 14 residues. The CDR3 reads CASSYSTVYTEAFF. The CDR3 DNA sequence: TGTGCCAGCAGTTACTCGACAGTATACACTGAAGCTTTCTTT.

There are a few counts of this clone. The chain has TRBV5-1 and TRBJ1-1; the match to TRBD1 covers 8 bases. This CDR3 comprises 14 residues. Germline V CDR1 and CDR2: SGHRS, YFSETQ. With V trimmed by 4 bases and J by 3 bases, 5 bases remained unmatched. The DNA of the CDR3 is TGCGCCAGCAGCACCGGACAGGGTTACACTGAAGCTTTCTTT. This encodes CASSTGQGYTEAFF.

The chain has TRBV7-2 and TRBJ1-2; tentative D call: TRBD1 (5 bases). The V gene lost 4 bases and the J gene lost 4 bases, with 13 bases spanning the gap. Germline loops: CDR1 SGHTA, CDR2 FQGNSA. There are 14 residues in the CDR3. For the CDR3, the DNA is TGTGCCAGCAGCTCCAGGGTTGGTGGCTATGGCTACACCTTC. This encodes CASSSRVGGYGYTF.

The chain couples TRBV5-1 to TRBJ2-7; tentatively, D is TRBD1 (6 bases). The CDR3 spans 14 residues. The germline V and J ends were trimmed by 0 bases and 2 bases, with 9 bases remaining between them. Germline values: CDR1 SGHRS, CDR2 YFSETQ. CDR3 sequence (DNA): TGCGCCAGCAGCTTGGACAGGGAGACCTACGAGCAGTACTTC. The encoded protein is CASSLDRETYEQYF.

The chain links TRBV7-9 to TRBJ2-3; 7 bases are shared with TRBD2. This CDR3 has 14 residues. Per the germline V gene, CDR1 is SEHNR and CDR2 is FQNEAQ (reference sequence). Trimming at V came to 10 bases and at J to 3 bases, leaving 10 bases not matched to a gene. The CDR3 DNA follows: TGTGCCACCACAAACCCGGGGGGTACAGATACGCAGTATTTT. Protein: CATTNPGGTDTQYF.

V usage is TRBV9 and J usage is TRBJ1-1; D is possibly TRBD1 (6 bases). V shed 2 bases and J shed 2 bases, with 16 bases lying between them. Germline V lookup: CDR1 SGDLS, CDR2 YYNGEE. CDR3 length: 16 amino acids. CDR3 nucleotide sequence: TGTGCCAGCAGCGTGTCCCTTACAGGGAGTAACACTGAAGCTTTCTTT. Translating it yields CASSVSLTGSNTEAFF.

This rearrangement joins TRBV10-1 to TRBJ2-3; TRBD1 agrees at 8 bases. Germline V gene lookup returns CDR1 WNHNN and CDR2 SYGVQD (reference sequence). CDR3 length: 15 amino acids. After removal of 3 bases from V and 3 bases from J, the junction contained 5 bases not matched to a gene. CDR3 sequence reads: CASSDLRGRTDTQYF. The CDR3 region has the DNA TGCGCCAGCAGTGACCTCAGGGGGCGAACAGATACGCAGTATTTT.

The chain is built from TRBV24-1 and TRBJ2-3, with 7 positions matching TRBD2. Germline CDR1 and CDR2: KGHDR and SFDVKD. The ends lost 4 bases at V and 3 bases at J; junction bases unmatched: 3. The CDR3 extends over 14 amino acids. This CDR3 is CATSDKRGTDTQYF. The CDR3 DNA is TGTGCCACCAGTGACAAGCGGGGAACAGATACGCAGTATTTT.

The chain links TRBV5-1 to TRBJ2-3; 8 positions match TRBD1. V shed 4 bases, J shed 1 base, and the junction held 2 bases outside the gene matches. This CDR3 region has 14 residues. CDR1 is SGHRS, CDR2 YFSETQ, per germline. DNA of the CDR3: TGCGCCAGCAGCCAGGGACAGGGCACAGATACGCAGTATTTT. Protein product: CASSQGQGTDTQYF.